This TCR beta chain comes out of a study of blood T cell repertoires in COVID-19. The CDR3 runs 18 residues. V gave up 3 bases and J gave up 3 bases, with 21 bases separating them. Germline CDR1 and CDR2: SNHLY and FYNNEI. The table came from immunoSEQ multiplex PCR; TCRdb's copy has only in-frame clones and leaves some out. There are about 320,000 clones in the sample; 90% occur only once, and less than 4% lies in the top ten. The chain uses TRBV2 and TRBJ1-5; perhaps TRBD1 as D (6 bases). The sample taken for sequencing was PBMCs or T cells enriched from blood (not recorded which). This sequence was found in a woman aged 25 to 39 who had been exposed to COVID-19. CDR3 sequence (DNA): TGTGCCAGCAGTGACCGACAGGTACCCTGGGAAAACAATCAGCCCCAGCATTTT. This gives the protein CASSDRQVPWENNQPQHF. The complete variable domain, with remaining parts taken from reference TRBV2 and TRBJ1-5, reads EPEVTQTPSHQVTQMGQEVILRCVPISNHLYFYWYRQILGQKVEFLVSFYNNEISEKSEIFDDQFSVERPDGSNFTLKIRSTKLEDSAMYFCASSDRQVPWENNQPQHFGDGTRLSIL.